This TCR beta chain derives from a study of vaccination and CD4 T cells after COVID-19. This clonotype is classed as medium-sized (0.01 to 0.1%). The antigen is unknown. Treatment of the sample: roughly ten-day PBMC culture with coronavirus spike peptide pools or control peptides (ViraFEST assay). The authors cultured fewer than 2.5 million PBMCs per well with about 9.6 IU/ml IL-2 and approximately 9 ug/ml peptide pools. An Oncomine TCR Beta short-read assay was used to sequence the DNA from cultured CD4+ T cells. Genomic DNA was extracted from cultured CD4+ T cells. One entry per CDR3 protein results from TCRdb running MiXCR on the PCR reads. The sample holds about 10,000 distinct CDR3 sequences, over 30% seen once. Study-level findings and limits: Convalescent patients displayed spike mono-reactivity in 304 of 307 vaccine-specific clones. A nonsignificant rise from approximately 21 to 38 was seen in the median number of SARS-CoV-2-reactive clonotypes.

This sequence originates from a human donor who had recovered from COVID-19. Sequenced material: CD4+ T cells from blood, cultured in vitro, taken after SARS-CoV-2 vaccination.

The CDR3 coding sequence is TGTGCCAGCAGCCCGACAGGAACCTATAATTCACCCCTCCACTTT. Residues: CASSPTGTYNSPLHF. V is TRBV5-4 and J is TRBJ1-6, with D tentatively TRBD1 (6 bases). This CDR3 has 15 amino acids. Per germline, CDR1 SGHNT and CDR2 YYREEE (reference sequence). Between the trimmed V and J ends, which lost 4 bases and 2 bases, there was a span of 10 bases.